This T cell receptor (beta chain) came from a study of shared clonotypes between healthy human individuals. Regarding the study as a whole: Generation probabilities of non-shared clonotypes were lower (relative to those shared by all four donors).

The CDR3 covers 11 residues. V gave up 7 bases and J gave up 9 bases, with 10 bases separating them. Germline loops: CDR1 MNHNS, CDR2 SASEGT. Sequencing used immunoSEQ multiplex PCR; TCRdb keeps in-frame clones, though not all of them. This sample yields millions of clones, of which 90% to 95% are seen a single time; under 0.15% belongs to the top ten. Regarding this clone: No antigen is known for it.

The sample taken for sequencing was naive CD4+ T cells sorted from blood. Subset noted: CD45RA+ positively selected. This chain joins TRBV6-1 and TRBJ1-5; no clear D gene. This receptor was obtained from a man aged 18 to 29 in good health. The CDR3 DNA reads TGTGCCAGCAACGGCGTCGGGCCCCAGCATTTT. Translating gives CASNGVGPQHF.